Listed below are T cell receptor beta chains from one sample, sequenced in a study of radiotherapy plus CTLA-4 blockade in lung cancer. Data came from immunoSEQ multiplex PCR; TCRdb stores just in-frame clones and leaves some out. The profile covers 80,000 or so clones, with over 70% appearing a single time and 3.5% to 4.5% taken by the ten largest. The sequenced sample was peripheral blood, obtained from a patient treated with radiotherapy plus ipilimumab. The receptor source for this set is a human donor with non-small cell lung cancer who had a partial response to radiotherapy plus ipilimumab. Some clones in this sample may be carry-over from other donors' samples. CDR3s include the opening cysteine and the closing phenylalanine or tryptophan.

j_call	v_call	cdr3_aa
TRBJ1-1	TRBV6-1	CASSSEGDTEAFF
TRBJ1-4	TRBV10-3	CAISAAGQEKLFF
TRBJ2-1	TRBV11-2	CASKISGGAGEQFF
TRBJ2-4	TRBV29-1	CSVSDRGKNIQYF
TRBJ1-4	TRBV7-6	CASSLGRQGNEKLFF
TRBJ2-3	TRBV7-2	CASSLGVLTPRTDTQYF
TRBJ1-4	TRBV27	CASSFGRANEKLFF
TRBJ1-2	TRBV19	CASSAPTEVDRSNGYTF
TRBJ2-2	TRBV28	CASGRVLAGTGELFF
TRBJ2-5	TRBV6-5	CARNRDRGSETQYF